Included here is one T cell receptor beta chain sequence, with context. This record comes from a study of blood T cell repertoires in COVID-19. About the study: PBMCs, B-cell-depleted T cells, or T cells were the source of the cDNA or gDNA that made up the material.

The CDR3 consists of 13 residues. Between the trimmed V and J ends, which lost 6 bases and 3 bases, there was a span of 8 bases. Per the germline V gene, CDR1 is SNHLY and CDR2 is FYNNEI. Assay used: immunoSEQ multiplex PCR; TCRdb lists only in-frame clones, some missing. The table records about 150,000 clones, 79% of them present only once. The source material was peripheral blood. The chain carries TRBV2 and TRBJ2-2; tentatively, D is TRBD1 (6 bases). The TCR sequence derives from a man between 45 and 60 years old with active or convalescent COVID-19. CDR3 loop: CASSQGYTGELFF. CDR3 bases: TGTGCCAGCAGCCAGGGGTACACCGGGGAGCTGTTTTTT.